Shown below are 17 T cell receptor beta chains from a single sample sequenced in a study of shared clonotypes between healthy human individuals. Clones were read by immunoSEQ multiplex PCR, and TCRdb kept only the in-frame ones, dropping some. The sample holds more than 400,000 clones, roughly 80% seen once. Specimen: PBMCs. These receptors were taken from a woman aged 40 to 55 in good health. Some clones in this sample may be carry-over from other donors' samples.

This clone showed up just a few times. In DNA form, the CDR3 reads TGTGCCAGTAGTTCGGGGTATATCGCTGAAGCTTTCTTT. The encoded protein is CASSSGYIAEAFF. This chain uses TRBV19 with TRBJ1-1; no reliable D call. The CDR3 is 13 residues long. Trimming stripped 5 bases from V and 6 bases from J, with 13 bases between. CDR1 is LNHDA, CDR2 SQIVND, per germline (reference sequence).

The V and J genes are TRBV18 and TRBJ2-7; tentative D call: TRBD2 (6 bases). The V end was cut by 3 bases, the J end by 3 bases, with 12 bases between. CDR3 length equals 14 residues. Germline V gene lookup returns CDR1 KGHSH and CDR2 LQKENI. The CDR3 loop reads CASSPELEGYEQYF. The CDR3 nucleotides are TGTGCCAGCTCACCCGAACTGGAGGGCTACGAGCAGTACTTC.

The chain links TRBV5-3 to TRBJ1-4; 10 nucleotides align to TRBD1. TRBV5-3 is an open reading frame whose function is uncertain. This CDR3 comprises 18 residues. Germline trimming cut 4 bases from V and 8 bases from J; bases unmatched to any gene: 17. The chain's CDR3 is CARSPRGRQGAGKEKLFF. As DNA, the CDR3 is TGTGCCAGAAGCCCCCGGGGGAGACAGGGGGCGGGTAAGGAAAAACTGTTTTTT.

This clone was detected once. V and J are TRBV9 and TRBJ1-1; D gene ambiguous. Germline V lookup: CDR1 SGDLS, CDR2 YYNGEE. CDR3 length: 14 amino acids. The V end was cut by 0 bases, the J end by 1 base, with 7 bases between. CDR3 nucleotides: TGTGCCAGCAGCGTAGGGATCGAGAACACTGAAGCTTTCTTT. This sequence encodes CASSVGIENTEAFF.

The genes are TRBV7-9 and TRBJ2-7; the D call may be TRBD1 or TRBD2 (5 bases each). Trimming took 4 bases from V and 2 from J, leaving 12 bases between them. CDR1 is SEHNR and CDR2 is FQNEAQ in the germline V gene (reference sequence). The CDR3 sequence is 14 residues long. The CDR3 loop reads CASSSWDGTYEQYF. The DNA of the CDR3 is TGTGCCAGCAGCTCGTGGGACGGAACCTACGAGCAGTACTTC.

J is TRBJ2-1 and V is TRBV7-9; D gene unclear. The CDR3 length is 14 residues. The germline CDR1 and CDR2 sequences are SEHNR and FQNEAQ (reference sequence). V lost 3 bases and J lost 3, with 9 bases in between. This chain's CDR3 is CASSLGSDYNEQFF. The CDR3 nucleotides are TGTGCCAGCAGCTTGGGGTCGGACTACAATGAGCAGTTCTTC.

This clone was recorded at least ten times. The chain combines TRBV19 with TRBJ1-5; no reliable D call. CDR1 and CDR2 (germline): LNHDA, SQIVND (reference sequence). This CDR3 contains 13 residues. The V end was cut by 3 bases, the J end by 5 bases, with 8 bases between. The CDR3 nucleotides are TGTGCCAGTAGTATGACCAGCGATCAGCCCCAGCATTTT. This translates into CASSMTSDQPQHF.

This rearrangement joins TRBV11-2 to TRBJ2-1; TRBD2 aligns across 7 bases. V lost 0 bases to trimming and J lost 16 bases; unmatched junction nucleotides: 12. The germline gives CDR1 SGHAT, CDR2 FQNNGV. CDR3 size: 14 residues. The CDR3 region is CASSLDFSSGIHFF. As DNA, the CDR3 is TGTGCCAGCAGCTTAGATTTTTCGAGCGGGATTCACTTCTTC. Variable domain in full (rest from reference TRBV11-2 and TRBJ2-1): EAGVAQSPRYKIIEKRQSVAFWCNPISGHATLYWYQQILGQGPKLLIQFQNNGVVDDSQLPKDRFSAERLKGVDSTLKIQPAKLEDSAVYLCASSLDFSSGIHFFGPGTRLTVL.

As regards this clone: A much more abundant neighbour one base away suggests this may be a read error. The sample has other DNA sequences that encode this CDR3 too. V is TRBV10-2 and J is TRBJ2-6; D is perhaps TRBD1 (5 bases). The CDR3 covers 13 residues. Germline assignment: CDR1 WSHSY and CDR2 SAAADI. This CDR3 reads CASRTAGANVLTF. CDR3 nucleotide sequence: TGCGCCAGCAGGACAGCTGGGGCCAACGTCTTGACTTTC.

V usage is TRBV4-1 and J usage is TRBJ1-3, with no clear D. Germline V lookup: CDR1 MGHRA, CDR2 YSYEKL. The CDR3 runs 16 residues. The V gene lost 0 bases and the J gene lost 2 bases, with 11 bases spanning the gap. The CDR3 nucleotides are TGCGCCAGCAGCCAAGATTCGACGGTACCTGGAAACACCATATATTTT. It specifies CASSQDSTVPGNTIYF.

The chain joins TRBV6-5 to TRBJ2-2; D is ambiguous. From germline, CDR1 is MNHEY and CDR2 SVGAGI. Trimming took off 6 bases at V and 6 bases at J, with 17 bases between the two ends. The CDR3 is made up of 15 amino acids. Here the CDR3 DNA reads TGTGCCAGCAGCAAGGGCCATTCGGGCGCCGGGGAGCTGTTTTTT. Protein: CASSKGHSGAGELFF.

The V call is TRBV10-3, the J call TRBJ1-5; D is uncertain. V was clipped by 2 bases and J by 4 bases, with 12 bases between them. Germline CDR1 ENHRY, CDR2 SYGVKD. The CDR3 has 15 residues. The CDR3: CAISEKALANQPQHF. CDR3 nucleotides: TGTGCCATCAGTGAGAAGGCCTTAGCAAATCAGCCCCAGCATTTT.

V gene TRBV18 combines with J gene TRBJ2-2, with 10 bases fitting TRBD1. Trimming removed 3 bases from V and 0 bases from J; junction bases left unmatched: 4. The CDR3 extends over 17 amino acids. CDR1 and CDR2 (germline): KGHSH, LQKENI. The CDR3 DNA is TGTGCCAGCTCACCTCGGGACAGGGGCGCGAACACCGGGGAGCTGTTTTTT. As protein: CASSPRDRGANTGELFF.

This chain joins TRBV5-5 and TRBJ2-7; 10 nucleotides agree with TRBD1. The V gene end was trimmed by 6 bases and the J gene end by 3 bases; junction bases not matched to a gene: 9. Germline V gene data show CDR1 as SGHKS and CDR2 as YYEKEE (reference sequence). The CDR3 sequence is 15 residues long. The CDR3 loop is CASTLLGTGVYEQYF. The CDR3, as DNA: TGTGCCAGCACCTTACTTGGGACAGGGGTCTACGAGCAGTACTTC.

This clone was counted at least ten times. The V call is TRBV7-9, the J call TRBJ1-2, with 8 positions matching TRBD1. CDR1 and CDR2 (germline): SEHNR, FQNEAQ (reference sequence). V was clipped by 3 bases and J by 3 bases; unmatched bases: 9. This CDR3 has 16 residues. DNA of the CDR3: TGTGCCAGCAGCTTCCTGGACAGGGAGGAGTACTATGGCTACACCTTC. This encodes CASSFLDREEYYGYTF.

This clone was detected a few times. This CDR3 reads CASTGQLGEKLFF. CDR3 nucleotide sequence: TGTGCCAGCACGGGCCAGTTGGGCGAAAAACTGTTTTTT. The genes are TRBV2 and TRBJ1-4; D gene uncertain. In germline, CDR1 is SNHLY, CDR2 FYNNEI. The CDR3 sequence is 13 residues long. V was clipped by 7 bases and J by 8 bases, with 14 bases between them.

CDR3 protein: CASSLLGGARQPQHF. The CDR3 DNA reads as TGTGCCAGCAGTTTATTGGGGGGCGCGAGGCAGCCCCAGCATTTT. The chain uses TRBV27 and TRBJ1-5, with a tentative D call TRBD1 (6 bases). CDR1 is MNHEY and CDR2 is SMNVEV in the germline V gene (reference sequence). Trimming took 1 base from V and 7 from J, leaving 14 bases between them. The CDR3 extends over 15 amino acids.